Shown below are 5 T cell receptor beta chains from a single sample sequenced in a study of blood T cell repertoires in COVID-19. Sequenced by immunoSEQ multiplex PCR; TCRdb stores in-frame clones only, minus some. The sample consists of more than 150,000 clones, about 75% of them appearing once. Specimen: peripheral blood. Receptors originate from a woman aged 70-85 years with acute or convalescent COVID-19.

In this sample, this clone turned up a few times. This rearrangement joins TRBV3-1 (or the pseudogene TRBV3-2) to TRBJ1-5; TRBD1 matches 9 bases. V shed 3 bases, J shed 8 bases, and the junction held 11 bases outside the gene matches. The CDR3 runs 16 residues. The germline CDR1 and CDR2 sequences are LGHDT and YNNKEL (reference sequence). In DNA form, the CDR3 reads TGTGCCAGCAGCCAGGGGGGGACAGGGATAAAGGAGCCCCAGCATTTT. As protein: CASSQGGTGIKEPQHF.

The V call is TRBV7-9, the J call TRBJ1-6; D not resolved. The CDR3 runs to 14 residues. V was cut by 6 bases and J by 6 bases, with 12 bases left in between. The germline gives CDR1 SEHNR, CDR2 FQNEAQ (reference sequence). Written as DNA, the CDR3 is TGTGCCAGCAGGGACTCTTCGCCTAATTCACCCCTCCACTTT. Residues: CASRDSSPNSPLHF.

J is TRBJ2-7 and V is TRBV18; a weak D match, TRBD2 (5 bases). Between the trimmed V and J ends, which lost 2 bases and 10 bases, there was a span of 12 bases. The germline gives CDR1 KGHSH, CDR2 LQKENI. The CDR3 spans 12 residues. The CDR3 DNA follows: TGTGCCAGCTCACCAGACGAGGGAGTACAGTACTTC. Translation: CASSPDEGVQYF.

The CDR3 bases are TGTGCCAGCAGACCCACAGGGATTAAGTCACCCCTCCACTTT. Residues: CASRPTGIKSPLHF. V is TRBV5-6 and J is TRBJ1-6, with D possibly matching TRBD1 (6 bases). Germline V gene sequence: CDR1 SGHDT, CDR2 YYEEEE. V lost 5 bases and J 10 bases, leaving 16 bases between the germline ends. The CDR3 consists of 14 residues.

The genes are TRBV19 and TRBJ2-1; D perhaps matches TRBD2 (6 bases). Germline V lookup: CDR1 LNHDA, CDR2 SQIVND (reference sequence). The V end lost 3 bases, the J end lost 4 bases, and 16 bases lay between the germline ends. The CDR3 runs to 16 residues. The chain's CDR3 is CASSISGMGGYNEQFF. The DNA of the CDR3 is TGTGCCAGTAGTATTAGTGGGATGGGAGGTTACAATGAGCAGTTCTTC.